The TCR beta chain described here comes from a study of early T cells in non-severe SARS-CoV-2 infection. Study-level information: Bulk RNA from unsorted whole blood was sequenced; chains were unpaired.

Study-wide findings and caveats: Private and CD4 specificities were missed by VDJdb matching, skewed to anti-spike CD8.

cDNA molecules, individually, were tagged with unique molecular identifiers. Each CDR3 protein is one row after TCRdb ran MiXCR on the 5' RACE reads. The repertoire includes 70,000 to 90,000 distinct CDR3 sequences, 14% to 15% of them detected once, and around 5.4% sits in the top ten. A remark on this clonotype: Its antigen remains unidentified.

Germline V lookup: CDR1 SGHNT, CDR2 YYREEE (reference sequence). This CDR3 is 13 amino acids long. Trimming pared 4 bases from V and 4 bases from J, leaving 10 bases between. The chain employs TRBV5-4 and TRBJ2-3, with unresolved D. This receptor was identified in an adult who was a healthcare worker with PCR-confirmed SARS-CoV-2 infection or an uninfected control (not recorded which). Sequencing input: whole blood. CDR3 bases: TGTGCCAGCAGCCCCCAGGCGGCAGATACGCAGTATTTT. This sequence encodes CASSPQAADTQYF. The complete variable domain, with remaining parts taken from reference TRBV5-4 and TRBJ2-3, reads ETGVTQSPTHLIKTRGQQVTLRCSSQSGHNTVSWYQQALGQGPQFIFQYYREEENGRGNFPPRFSGLQFPNYSSELNVNALELDDSALYLCASSPQAADTQYFGPGTRLTVL.